Below, 8 T cell receptor beta chains from the same sample are listed, as sequenced in a study of Ad26.COV2.S vaccination and SARS-CoV-2 variants (dated by TCRdb to the early 2020s). The library relied on the immunoSEQ multiplex PCR assay. Sourced from immuneACCESS, this table was stored by TCRdb with only in-frame sequences that have V and J called. A share of the clones is absent; for the studies checked, an unresolved V gene accounts for under half, and the remainder has no known explanation. The sample includes more than 400,000 clones, with 92% observed a single time. The ten largest account for 1.5% to 2% of the sample. The treatment or condition label for this specimen denotes: approximately 18 received Ad26.COV2.S at low or high dose, single or two shots; 5 received placebo; per-sample allocation not given. For vaccine and placebo recipients, the sequenced repertoires came from samples collected on day 63 after the first injection.

The sequenced sample was peripheral blood, obtained in a trial of Ad26.COV2.S vaccine versus placebo. The source is a person between 18 and 65 years old who received the Ad26.COV2.S COVID-19 vaccine or a placebo.

The chain is built from TRBV5-1 and TRBJ1-2, with D unclear. This CDR3 has 15 residues. V was shortened by 0 bases and J by 5 bases, with 14 bases between the two germline ends. Germline-derived CDR1 and CDR2 are SGHRS and YFSETQ. CDR3 in DNA: TGCGCCAGCAGCTTGGGACCTACACTAATATATGGCTACACCTTC. Encoded protein: CASSLGPTLIYGYTF.

This clone was seen only once. The chain links TRBV2 to TRBJ1-5; no clear D. V was cut by 7 bases and J by 6 bases, with 16 bases left in between. There are 14 residues in the CDR3. The germline CDR1 and CDR2 sequences are SNHLY and FYNNEI. As DNA, the CDR3 is TGTGCCAGCACCCAGATAGGGATTGGTCAGCCCCAGCATTTT. This encodes CASTQIGIGQPQHF.

The chain links TRBV6-1 to TRBJ1-1; D remains unclear. The ends were cut back, 2 bases at V and 0 bases at J, with 7 bases in the middle. This CDR3 is 14 amino acids long. The germline V gene encodes CDR1 MNHNS and CDR2 SASEGT. The CDR3 sequence: CASSEHRLNTEAFF. As DNA, the CDR3 is TGTGCCAGCAGTGAACACAGATTGAACACTGAAGCTTTCTTT.

In this sample, this clone turned up once. This chain uses TRBV18 with TRBJ1-5; 7 bases line up with TRBD1. J lost 5 bases, V lost 3 bases, and 10 bases had no gene match. Germline values: CDR1 KGHSH, CDR2 LQKENI. There are 16 residues in the CDR3. The CDR3 reads CASSPATGWGDQPQHF. The CDR3 coding sequence is TGTGCCAGCTCACCCGCGACAGGGTGGGGGGATCAGCCCCAGCATTTT.

This sequence joins TRBV9 and TRBJ2-1; 12 nucleotides align to TRBD2. Germline trimming cut 3 bases from V and 8 bases from J; bases unmatched to any gene: 9. This CDR3 is built from 16 residues. The germline V gene has CDR1 SGDLS and CDR2 YYNGEE. The chain's CDR3 is CASSGTSGGPRYEQFF. The CDR3, as DNA: TGTGCCAGCAGCGGAACTAGCGGGGGGCCGAGGTATGAGCAGTTCTTC.

This clone occurred a few times. V is TRBV30 and J is TRBJ2-7; D ambiguous. V was shortened by 5 bases and J by 6 bases, with 17 bases between the two germline ends. The CDR3 has 13 amino acids. Germline CDR1 GTSNPN, CDR2 SVGIG (reference sequence). CDR3 DNA sequence: TGTGCCTGGTCCCTTGTTGGTGGTTCCGAGCAGTACTTC. It codes for CAWSLVGGSEQYF.

The genes are TRBV19 and TRBJ1-2, with D perhaps TRBD1 (6 bases). Between the trimmed V and J ends, which lost 3 bases and 4 bases, there was a span of 12 bases. The CDR3 loop spans 14 amino acids. Germline CDR1 is LNHDA and CDR2 is SQIVND (reference sequence). The DNA for the CDR3 is TGTGCCAGTAGTATCGGGGGGCTGAGCTATGGCTACACCTTC. It encodes CASSIGGLSYGYTF.

This clone was seen a handful of times. This chain connects TRBV2 to TRBJ1-1; D remains ambiguous. Germline values: CDR1 SNHLY, CDR2 FYNNEI. The CDR3 extends over 18 amino acids. V was clipped by 6 bases and J by 0 bases, with 23 bases between them. This CDR3 reads CASSQSWGLRLMNTEAFF. The CDR3 coding sequence is TGTGCCAGCAGCCAAAGTTGGGGTTTACGGCTAATGAACACTGAAGCTTTCTTT.